Shown below are 16 T cell receptor beta chains from a single sample sequenced in a study of CD8+CD57+ T cells in acquired aplastic anemia. Genomic DNA, the template, was used for profiling of the TCR beta VDJ and CDR3. One entry per CDR3 protein, called by TCRdb with MiXCR from the reads. The sample yields 150,000 to 160,000 distinct CDR3 sequences, about 48% seen once. Patients chosen for sequencing had shown CD8+CD57+ cell expansion by flow cytometry. The source material was sorted CD4+, CD8+, or CD8+CD57+ T cells (not recorded which) from PBMCs. The receptors stem from a human donor with aplastic anemia.

This clonotype appeared many times. This rearrangement joins TRBV9 to TRBJ1-1, with D possibly being TRBD1 (6 bases). Between the trimmed V and J ends, which lost 2 bases and 6 bases, there was a span of 17 bases. Germline CDR1 and CDR2: SGDLS and YYNGEE. There are 15 residues in the CDR3. As DNA, the CDR3 is TGTGCCAGCAGCGTGTTAACAGGGAGGAGGGCTGAAGCTTTCTTT. Its translation is CASSVLTGRRAEAFF.

As for this clonotype: A read error is possible here, since a much larger clone lies one base away. The chain combines TRBV7-9 with TRBJ2-7; perhaps TRBD2 as D (5 bases). V lost 2 bases and J 4 bases, leaving 15 bases between the germline ends. This CDR3 is 15 amino acids long. Per the germline V gene, CDR1 is SEHNR and CDR2 is FQNEAQ (reference sequence). CDR3 amino acids: CASSLSVSGDYEQYF. The CDR3 DNA reads as TGTGCCAGCAGCTTAAGTGTCTCCGGGGATTACGAGCAGTACTTC.

The gene calls are TRBV10-3 and TRBJ2-7; 9 nucleotides line up with TRBD2. In germline, CDR1 is ENHRY, CDR2 SYGVKD. The CDR3 spans 13 residues. J lost 5 bases, V lost 11 bases, and 10 bases had no gene match. DNA of the CDR3: TGTGCCCTCGGGGCGGGGGGGTATCACGAGCAGTACTTC. Protein sequence: CALGAGGYHEQYF.

There are a few counts of this clonotype. This rearrangement joins TRBV4-3 to TRBJ2-5; no clear D. Trimming pared 0 bases from V and 1 base from J, leaving 12 bases between. From germline, CDR1 is LGHNA and CDR2 YSLEER. The CDR3 is made up of 16 amino acids. CDR3 sequence (DNA): TGCGCCAGCAGCCAAGATCGCACAGCCGGCCAAGAGACCCAGTACTTC. Its protein is CASSQDRTAGQETQYF.

The chain uses TRBV9 and TRBJ2-1; D is possibly TRBD1 (5 bases). V lost 7 bases, J lost 7 bases, and 12 bases lay in between. From germline, CDR1 is SGDLS and CDR2 YYNGEE. This CDR3 is 12 amino acids long. CDR3 DNA: TGTGCCAGCGGGGAAAGGGGAAATGAGCAGTTCTTC. Amino acids: CASGERGNEQFF.

At least ten counts were recorded for this clonotype. The V call is TRBV6-1, the J call TRBJ1-1, with D uncertain. Trimming stripped 0 bases from V and 0 bases from J, with 8 bases between. Germline V gives CDR1 MNHNS, CDR2 SASEGT. This CDR3 is built from 15 residues. The CDR3 coding sequence is TGTGCCAGCAGTGAAGCGATCAACATGAACACTGAAGCTTTCTTT. Its translation is CASSEAINMNTEAFF.

Notes on this clonotype: Here the CDR3 omits its conserved ending phenylalanine or tryptophan, so a read error is the likely source. The limits of the CDR3 on the DNA are not certain, so only TCRdb's listed CDR3 is given. The V and J genes are TRBV10-3 and TRBJ1-4; no DNA check was done on the table's D call, TRBD1. The CDR3 adds up to 8 amino acids, both ends counted. From germline, CDR1 is ENHRY and CDR2 SYGVKD. CDR3 residues: CAIMGQTY.

This clonotype occurred once. The chain combines TRBV6-2 or TRBV6-3 with TRBJ1-6; D may be TRBD1 (5 bases). CDR1 is MNHEY, CDR2 SVGEGT, per germline. The CDR3 has 11 amino acids. V was shortened by 6 bases and J by 14 bases, with 11 bases between the two germline ends. CDR3 nucleotide sequence: TGTGCCAGCAGCCCAGGGAGCTCCCTCCACTTT. Residues: CASSPGSSLHF.

This clonotype was observed a few times. V and J are TRBV12-3 or TRBV12-4 and TRBJ1-1; 8 bases align to TRBD1. The CDR3 consists of 13 residues. The J segment lost 10 bases and the V segment lost 2 bases, leaving 6 bases of the junction unmatched. The CDR3 DNA reads TGTGCCAGCAGTTTATGGGACAGGAGTGCAGCTTTCTTT. Translation: CASSLWDRSAAFF.

Many counts were recorded for this clonotype. The CDR3 DNA sequence: TGTGCCAGTTGGACAGGGGCCACCGGGGAGCTGTTTTTT. This encodes CASWTGATGELFF. The chain carries TRBV10-3 and TRBJ2-2; 9 bases line up with TRBD1. This CDR3 has 13 amino acids. V lost 10 bases, J lost 4 bases, and 4 bases stayed unmatched. CDR1 ENHRY and CDR2 SYGVKD come from the germline V gene.

The V gene is TRBV27, the J gene TRBJ1-2, with a weak D call TRBD1 (6 bases). The germline V gene encodes CDR1 MNHEY and CDR2 SMNVEV (reference sequence). With 4 bases removed from V and 0 bases from J, the gap between germline ends came to 15 bases. The CDR3 runs to 16 residues. The CDR3 coding sequence is TGTGCCAGCAGTTCCCCTAGGACAGAAGCTAACTATGGCTACACCTTC. It specifies CASSSPRTEANYGYTF.

This clonotype was seen a handful of times. The chain has TRBV10-1 and TRBJ2-1; D may be TRBD2 (5 bases). Trimming removed 5 bases at V and 2 bases at J, with 16 bases between. The germline V gene encodes CDR1 WNHNN and CDR2 SYGVQD (reference sequence). There are 16 residues in the CDR3. The CDR3 here is CASSNQLATTYNEQFF. DNA for the CDR3: TGCGCCAGCAGTAATCAGCTAGCCACCACCTACAATGAGCAGTTCTTC.

The V and J genes are TRBV2 and TRBJ1-5, with unresolved D. Germline CDR1 reads SNHLY; CDR2 reads FYNNEI. The CDR3 totals 14 residues. V was clipped by 6 bases and J by 3 bases, with 12 bases between them. The DNA for the CDR3 is TGTGCCAGCAGAGTTTTAGGAAACAATCAGCCCCAGCATTTT. It is translated as CASRVLGNNQPQHF.

The chain has TRBV11-2 and TRBJ1-6; tentative D call: TRBD1 (6 bases). Germline-derived CDR1 and CDR2 are SGHAT and FQNNGV. This CDR3 region has 11 residues. V was cut by 4 bases and J by 16 bases, with 11 bases left in between. CDR3 region: CASSWGPVLHF. The CDR3 nucleotides read TGTGCCAGCAGCTGGGGGCCGGTACTCCACTTT. The full variable domain, rest sourced from reference TRBV11-2 and TRBJ1-6, is EAGVAQSPRYKIIEKRQSVAFWCNPISGHATLYWYQQILGQGPKLLIQFQNNGVVDDSQLPKDRFSAERLKGVDSTLKIQPAKLEDSAVYLCASSWGPVLHFGNGTRLTVT.

For this clonotype: This may be a read error: a much more frequent sequence differs by one nucleotide. This CDR3 reads CASSQEGGAVRSSYERYF. In DNA form, the CDR3 reads TGCGCCAGCAGCCAAGAAGGGGGGGCAGTCCGTAGCTCCTACGAGCGGTACTTC. V usage is TRBV4-3 and J usage is TRBJ2-7; tentative D call: TRBD2 (7 bases). The CDR3 is 18 residues long. Per germline, CDR1 LGHNA and CDR2 YSLEER.

At least ten counts were recorded for this clonotype. The genes are TRBV3-1 and TRBJ2-5; D is perhaps TRBD2 (5 bases). V was cut by 6 bases and J by 5 bases, with 16 bases left in between. Per germline, CDR1 LGHDT and CDR2 YNNKEL (reference sequence). The CDR3 totals 14 residues. The CDR3 spells CASRQDSDGETQYF. CDR3 sequence (DNA): TGTGCCAGCAGGCAGGACTCAGATGGGGAGACCCAGTACTTC.